This TCR beta chain appears in the sequencing data of a study of blood T cells in healthy people across ages. The germline V and J ends were trimmed by 4 bases and 5 bases, with 18 bases remaining between them. Germline V gene lookup returns CDR1 SGHTA and CDR2 FQGNSA. The CDR3 covers 15 residues. This clonotype was observed a few times. Through a sample-barcoded 5' primer and a J-beta primer mix, a second PCR was run for about 6 to 11 cycles. From the 5' RACE reads, TCRdb called clonotypes with MiXCR, one entry per CDR3 protein. The repertoire holds almost 800,000 distinct CDR3 sequences, with about 62% as singletons.

The receptor was isolated from a man aged 30 to 39 in good health. This rearrangement joins TRBV7-2 to TRBJ2-7; the D gene is possibly TRBD2 (6 bases). The specimen was blood. The CDR3: CASSSLSGLDDEQYF. The CDR3 bases are TGTGCCAGCAGCTCTCTTAGCGGATTGGACGACGAGCAGTACTTC.